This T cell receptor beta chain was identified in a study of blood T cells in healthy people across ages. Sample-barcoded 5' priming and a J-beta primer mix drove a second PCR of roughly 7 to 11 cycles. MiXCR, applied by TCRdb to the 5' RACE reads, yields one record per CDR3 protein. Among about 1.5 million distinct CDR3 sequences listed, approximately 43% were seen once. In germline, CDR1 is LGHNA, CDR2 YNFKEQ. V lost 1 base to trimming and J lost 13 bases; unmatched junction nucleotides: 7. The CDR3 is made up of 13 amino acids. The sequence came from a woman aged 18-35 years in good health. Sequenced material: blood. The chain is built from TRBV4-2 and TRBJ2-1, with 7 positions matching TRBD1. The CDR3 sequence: CASSQARDSNQFF. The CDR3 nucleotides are TGTGCCAGCAGCCAAGCCCGGGACAGTAATCAGTTCTTC.